This entry features one T cell receptor (beta chain) sequence. V lost 0 bases to trimming and J lost 4 bases; unmatched junction nucleotides: 5. Per germline, CDR1 ENHRY and CDR2 SYGVKD. The CDR3 spans 15 residues. This sample is drawn from a study of blood T cell repertoires in COVID-19. Study at large: PBMCs, B-cell-depleted T cells, or T cells were the source of the cDNA or gDNA that made up the material.

The repertoire was sequenced with immunoSEQ multiplex PCR; TCRdb's copy has only in-frame clones and lacks some. This table has 85,000 to 130,000 clones, around 85% appearing once. Across about 22 US areas, participants ranged in age from roughly 18 to 95 years. Recovery among Cohort 3 donors was established by two negative PCRs, clearance, or symptom resolution. This TCR was recovered from a woman in her forties or fifties who had recovered from COVID-19. V gene TRBV10-3 combines with J gene TRBJ1-1, with 7 bases matching TRBD1. Sequencing used PBMCs or T cells enriched from blood (not recorded which). CDR3 amino acids: CAISESGGAGTEAFF. DNA of the CDR3: TGTGCCATCAGTGAGTCAGGGGGCGCGGGCACTGAAGCTTTCTTT.